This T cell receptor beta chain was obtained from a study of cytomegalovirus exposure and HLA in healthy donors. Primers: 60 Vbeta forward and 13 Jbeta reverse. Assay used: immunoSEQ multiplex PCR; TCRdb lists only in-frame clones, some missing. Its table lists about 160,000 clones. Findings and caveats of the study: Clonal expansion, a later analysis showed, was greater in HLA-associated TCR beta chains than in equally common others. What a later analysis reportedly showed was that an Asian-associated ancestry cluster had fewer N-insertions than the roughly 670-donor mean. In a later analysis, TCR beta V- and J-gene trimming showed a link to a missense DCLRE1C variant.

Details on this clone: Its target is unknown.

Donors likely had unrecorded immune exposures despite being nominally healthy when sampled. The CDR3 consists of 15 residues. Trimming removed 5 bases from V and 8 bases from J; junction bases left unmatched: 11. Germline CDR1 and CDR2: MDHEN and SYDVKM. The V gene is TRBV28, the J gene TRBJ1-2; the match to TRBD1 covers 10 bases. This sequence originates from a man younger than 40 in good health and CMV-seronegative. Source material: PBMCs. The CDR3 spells CASSLGTGDLGGYTF. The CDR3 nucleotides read TGTGCCAGCAGTCTAGGGACAGGGGATCTAGGAGGCTACACCTTC.